A single sample gave rise to the 29 T cell receptor beta chains below, sequenced in a study of cytomegalovirus exposure and HLA in healthy donors. The repertoire was sequenced with immunoSEQ multiplex PCR; TCRdb's copy has only in-frame clones and lacks some. The top ten clones hold roughly an eighth of a sample with hundreds of thousands of clones, roughly 88% of them seen once. Specimen: PBMCs. All receptors derive from a woman younger than 45 in good health and CMV-seropositive.

V is TRBV6-5 and J is TRBJ1-1; D ambiguous. Per germline, CDR1 MNHEY and CDR2 SVGAGI. The V end was cut by 4 bases, the J end by 5 bases, with 20 bases between. The CDR3 extends over 16 amino acids. The CDR3 DNA reads TGTGCCAGCAGTTTAAACTGGGGAGGTATTACAACTGAAGCTTTCTTT. This gives the protein CASSLNWGGITTEAFF.

The chain recombines TRBV27 with TRBJ2-2; D gene unclear. With 8 bases removed from V and 1 base from J, the gap between germline ends came to 11 bases. This CDR3 region has 14 residues. Germline V gene lookup returns CDR1 MNHEY and CDR2 SMNVEV (reference sequence). Here the CDR3 reads CASGLTLNTGELFF. CDR3 in DNA: TGTGCCAGCGGGCTGACACTGAACACCGGGGAGCTGTTTTTT.

The chain combines TRBV9 with TRBJ2-1; D remains ambiguous. There are 11 residues in the CDR3. The germline V gene encodes CDR1 SGDLS and CDR2 YYNGEE. With 0 bases removed from V and 10 bases from J, the gap between germline ends came to 5 bases. The CDR3 DNA is TGTGCCAGCAGCGTAGGGACCGAGCAGTTCTTC. This gives the protein CASSVGTEQFF.

The CDR3 sequence: CASSLVRGVPKAFF. As DNA, the CDR3 is TGTGCCAGCAGCTTGGTGCGGGGAGTCCCCAAAGCTTTCTTT. V usage is TRBV5-6 and J usage is TRBJ1-1; no definite D call. The ends were cut back, 0 bases at V and 9 bases at J, with 15 bases in the middle. This CDR3 has 14 residues. Per germline, CDR1 SGHDT and CDR2 YYEEEE.

This chain joins TRBV6-5 and TRBJ1-2; tentatively, D is TRBD1 (6 bases). The CDR3 length is 13 residues. V shed 8 bases and J shed 0 bases, with 10 bases lying between them. Germline values: CDR1 MNHEY, CDR2 SVGAGI. This CDR3 reads CASGDITNYGYTF. Written as DNA, the CDR3 is TGTGCCAGCGGGGACATTACTAACTATGGCTACACCTTC.

Regarding this clone: Other DNA sequences of this sample code for an identical CDR3. The rearrangement uses TRBV5-1 and TRBJ1-1; no clear D gene. The CDR3 is made up of 15 amino acids. Germline lookup yields CDR1 SGHRS and CDR2 YFSETQ. Deletions cut 0 bases from V and 0 bases from J, with 9 bases between. The DNA of the CDR3 is TGCGCCAGCAGCTTGGGCGACGGTATGAACACTGAAGCTTTCTTT. This codes for CASSLGDGMNTEAFF.

The chain uses TRBV4-2 and TRBJ2-7; D might be TRBD2 (5 bases). CDR1 is LGHNA, CDR2 YNFKEQ, per germline. The length of the CDR3 is 15 residues. V was trimmed by 0 bases and J by 3 bases, leaving 12 bases between them. CDR3 loop: CASSQDLGEDYEQYF. CDR3 nucleotide sequence: TGTGCCAGCAGCCAAGACCTCGGGGAAGACTACGAGCAGTACTTC.

The V gene is TRBV11-3, the J gene TRBJ1-2; D call uncertain. The germline V gene encodes CDR1 SGHNT and CDR2 YENEEA. Trimming shortened V by 0 bases and J by 5 bases, and 10 bases separated the two germline ends. This CDR3 region has 14 residues. The CDR3 spells CASSLDHLGYGYTF. CDR3 DNA: TGTGCCAGCAGCTTAGATCATCTGGGATATGGCTACACCTTC.

V is TRBV29-1 and J is TRBJ2-7, with TRBD1 matching over 10 bases. Germline lookup yields CDR1 SQVTM and CDR2 ANQGSEA. The ends lost 6 bases at V and 3 bases at J; junction bases unmatched: 2. CDR3 length: 12 amino acids. The CDR3 sequence is CSVGTGVYEQYF. CDR3 nucleotide sequence: TGCAGCGTCGGGACAGGGGTCTACGAGCAGTACTTC.

The chain employs TRBV30 and TRBJ1-5; D gene ambiguous. Germline CDR1 is GTSNPN and CDR2 is SVGIG (reference sequence). The CDR3 is 11 residues long. V gave up 2 bases and J gave up 10 bases, with 9 bases separating them. CDR3 sequence: CAWSRAGPQHF. The CDR3 nucleotides read TGTGCCTGGAGTAGGGCAGGACCCCAGCATTTT.

The J gene is TRBJ2-1, the V gene TRBV9, with 8 bases lining up with TRBD2. V trimming: 0 bases; J trimming: 0 bases; junction bases outside the gene matches: 8. There are 18 residues in the CDR3. In germline, CDR1 is SGDLS, CDR2 YYNGEE. CDR3 sequence reads: CASSVEIGSGSSYNEQFF. CDR3 DNA: TGTGCCAGCAGCGTAGAGATAGGGAGCGGGAGCTCCTACAATGAGCAGTTCTTC.

This clone was seen just once. V and J are TRBV18 and TRBJ1-5; unclear D gene. V was trimmed by 5 bases and J by 4 bases, leaving 6 bases between them. CDR1 is KGHSH, CDR2 LQKENI, per germline. This CDR3 has 12 amino acids. CDR3 in amino acids: CASSTRNQPQHF. CDR3 bases: TGTGCCAGCTCAACAAGAAATCAGCCCCAGCATTTT.

The table lists this clone with a few counts. The chain carries TRBV7-8 and TRBJ1-1; the D is unclear. Germline values: CDR1 SGHVS, CDR2 FQNEAQ. Trimming took 5 bases from V and 4 from J, leaving 14 bases between them. The CDR3 contains 14 residues. This chain's CDR3 is CASSVLRVGTEAFF. The CDR3 DNA is TGTGCCAGCAGCGTCCTCCGGGTTGGCACTGAAGCTTTCTTT.

This clone was seen a single time. V gene TRBV10-3 combines with J gene TRBJ1-1; D ambiguous. Trimming cost V 0 bases and J 7 bases, with 18 bases left between them. Germline-derived CDR1 and CDR2 are ENHRY and SYGVKD. The CDR3 extends over 16 amino acids. This CDR3 is CAISESFGLNNVEAFF. In nucleotides, the CDR3 is TGTGCCATCAGTGAGTCTTTCGGGCTTAATAACGTTGAAGCTTTCTTT.

The chain uses TRBV4-1 and TRBJ2-7, with TRBD1 matching over 9 bases. This CDR3 is 16 amino acids long. Germline loops: CDR1 MGHRA, CDR2 YSYEKL. V dropped 4 bases and J dropped 4; count of bases not matched to a gene: 11. The CDR3 coding sequence is TGCGCCAGCAGCCGATCCCCAACCGGGACAGGGTACGAGCAGTACTTC. It yields the protein CASSRSPTGTGYEQYF.

The V gene is TRBV5-1, the J gene TRBJ2-7; 10 positions match TRBD2. J gave up 0 bases and V 0 bases, and 3 bases lay outside the gene matches. CDR1 SGHRS and CDR2 YFSETQ come from the germline V gene. The CDR3 length is 16 residues. The CDR3 DNA sequence: TGCGCCAGCAGCTTGGAAGCGGGAGGGTTCTCCTACGAGCAGTACTTC. As protein: CASSLEAGGFSYEQYF. Full variable domain (outside the CDR3, taken from reference TRBV5-1 and TRBJ2-7): KAGVTQTPRYLIKTRGQQVTLSCSPISGHRSVSWYQQTPGQGLQFLFEYFSETQRNKGNFPGRFSGRQFSNSRSEMNVSTLELGDSALYLCASSLEAGGFSYEQYFGPGTRLTVT.

The J gene is TRBJ2-7, the V gene TRBV11-2; TRBD2 might be the D (6 bases). Trimming removed 6 bases at V and 1 base at J, with 13 bases between. Germline CDR1 is SGHAT and CDR2 is FQNNGV. The CDR3 runs 14 residues. This CDR3 reads CASRLGLLSYEQYF. The DNA for the CDR3 is TGTGCCAGCAGATTGGGACTCCTATCCTACGAGCAGTACTTC.

The gene calls are TRBV30 and TRBJ2-1, with D possibly being TRBD1 (5 bases). The germline V and J ends were trimmed by 0 bases and 9 bases, with 18 bases remaining between them. This CDR3 spans 15 amino acids. Per the germline V gene, CDR1 is GTSNPN and CDR2 is SVGIG (reference sequence). The CDR3 DNA sequence: TGTGCCTGGAGTGTACAAGGGGTCCATCACGTTGAGCAGTTCTTC. Amino acid sequence: CAWSVQGVHHVEQFF.

The chain has TRBV6-1 and TRBJ2-7; 7 bases are a match to TRBD1. CDR1 is MNHNS and CDR2 is SASEGT in the germline V gene. The CDR3 covers 19 residues. V lost 1 base, J lost 0 bases, and 15 bases stayed unmatched. DNA of the CDR3: TGTGCCAGCAGTGAAGTGACTACAGGGGTCGCTTTCAGCTCCTACGAGCAGTACTTC. This encodes CASSEVTTGVAFSSYEQYF.

This chain uses TRBV9 with TRBJ2-1; 9 bases map to TRBD1. V dropped 2 bases and J dropped 4; count of bases not matched to a gene: 4. Germline CDR1 SGDLS, CDR2 YYNGEE. CDR3 length: 15 amino acids. The CDR3 sequence is CASSVRDREYNEQFF. In DNA form, the CDR3 reads TGTGCCAGCAGCGTGAGGGACAGGGAGTACAATGAGCAGTTCTTC. The whole variable domain, remainder taken from reference TRBV9 and TRBJ2-1, is DSGVTQTPKHLITATGQRVTLRCSPRSGDLSVYWYQQSLDQGLQFLIQYYNGEERAKGNILERFSAQQFPDLHSELNLSSLELGDSALYFCASSVRDREYNEQFFGPGTRLTVL.

This chain joins TRBV11-3 and TRBJ1-1, with D tentatively TRBD1 (5 bases). Germline CDR1 and CDR2: SGHNT and YENEEA. The CDR3 consists of 14 residues. Trimming cost V 4 bases and J 11 bases, with 20 bases left between them. CDR3 sequence (DNA): TGTGCCAGCAGCTCGCCCGGGGCTTATGAGGGGGCTTTCTTT. Encoded protein: CASSSPGAYEGAFF.

This chain's CDR3 is CASPMGQAEQYF. CDR3 nucleotides: TGTGCCAGCCCAATGGGGCAGGCCGAGCAGTACTTC. This chain connects TRBV27 to TRBJ2-7; a weak D match, TRBD1 (5 bases). Trimming stripped 8 bases from V and 6 bases from J, with 14 bases between. The CDR3 spans 12 residues. The germline CDR1 and CDR2 sequences are MNHEY and SMNVEV (reference sequence).

This clone was seen a single time. The chain carries TRBV5-1 and TRBJ2-5; D gene uncertain. Germline assignment: CDR1 SGHRS and CDR2 YFSETQ. The CDR3 runs 13 residues. V gave up 0 bases and J gave up 3 bases, with 6 bases separating them. CDR3 protein: CASSLDPKETQYF. DNA for the CDR3: TGCGCCAGCAGCTTGGACCCGAAAGAGACCCAGTACTTC.

The chain uses TRBV25-1 and TRBJ1-2; D gene ambiguous. The germline V gene encodes CDR1 MGHDK and CDR2 SYGVNS. Trimming took 2 bases from V and 6 from J, leaving 10 bases between them. This CDR3 is built from 13 residues. The chain's CDR3 is CASSENAGDGYTF. CDR3 sequence (DNA): TGTGCCAGCAGTGAAAATGCCGGGGATGGCTACACCTTC.

The chain couples TRBV5-1 to TRBJ2-2; 11 nucleotides align to TRBD2. The CDR3 has 21 residues. Trimming cost V 7 bases and J 1 base; bases outside gene matches: 21. Germline loops: CDR1 SGHRS, CDR2 YFSETQ. Here the CDR3 reads CASYPTPGTSGGRGNTGELFF. CDR3 sequence (DNA): TGCGCCAGCTACCCCACCCCCGGGACTAGCGGTGGACGGGGGAACACCGGGGAGCTGTTTTTT.

The chain joins TRBV5-1 to TRBJ1-4; D unresolved. Germline loops: CDR1 SGHRS, CDR2 YFSETQ. V lost 1 base and J lost 3, with 7 bases in between. The CDR3 runs to 14 residues. CDR3 nucleotide sequence: TGCGCCAGCAGCTTGAACGGGCCTAATGAAAAACTGTTTTTT. Amino acid sequence: CASSLNGPNEKLFF.

V and J are TRBV11-3 and TRBJ1-5, with 9 nucleotides matching TRBD1. Trimming took 5 bases from V and 5 from J; bases not matched to a gene: 7. The CDR3 is made up of 15 amino acids. Germline V gene data show CDR1 as SGHNT and CDR2 as YENEEA. The CDR3 coding sequence is TGTGCCAGCAGCGCCGGGACAGGGAGAGATCAGCCCCAGCATTTT. Protein sequence: CASSAGTGRDQPQHF.

The chain uses TRBV6-4 and TRBJ1-5, with 8 bases that match TRBD1. V dropped 6 bases and J dropped 7; count of bases not matched to a gene: 2. Germline V gene sequence: CDR1 MRHNA, CDR2 SNTAGT. The CDR3 is 12 amino acids. CDR3 sequence (DNA): TGTGCCAGCAGCGACAGGGGACAGCCCCAGCATTTT. It is translated as CASSDRGQPQHF.

The V gene is TRBV27, the J gene TRBJ1-3; maybe TRBD1 (6 bases). CDR3 length: 16 residues. Looked up from germline, CDR1 is MNHEY and CDR2 is SMNVEV (reference sequence). Trimming took 2 bases from V and 0 from J, leaving 11 bases between them. CDR3 protein: CASSLTGANSGNTIYF. The CDR3 coding sequence is TGTGCCAGCAGTTTAACGGGGGCTAACTCTGGAAACACCATATATTTT.